The clone carrying this T cell receptor beta chain has more than one count but fewer than ten. What it recognizes is unknown. The sample belongs to a study of T cells after yellow fever vaccination. The CDR3 is made up of 15 amino acids. The V end was cut by 2 bases, the J end by 2 bases, with 11 bases between. Germline lookup yields CDR1 SGHRS and CDR2 YFSETQ. MiXCR, run by TCRdb on the 5' RACE reads, gives a single entry per CDR3 protein. The sample holds about 630,000 distinct CDR3 sequences, around an eighth seen once. Study outcomes and limitations: A minor fraction of clonotypes spanned both CD4 and CD8 compartments. The secondary response peaked faster, at day 5 versus 15, but was weaker.

The TCR comes from a man aged 25 to 45 who received the YFV17D yellow fever vaccine. V usage is TRBV5-1 and J usage is TRBJ2-1; TRBD1 might be the D (5 bases). This specimen consisted of PBMCs, obtained on the day of the yellow fever booster vaccination. The CDR3 spells CASSLDSATYNEQFF. CDR3 coding DNA: TGCGCCAGCAGCTTAGACAGCGCTACCTACAATGAGCAGTTCTTC.